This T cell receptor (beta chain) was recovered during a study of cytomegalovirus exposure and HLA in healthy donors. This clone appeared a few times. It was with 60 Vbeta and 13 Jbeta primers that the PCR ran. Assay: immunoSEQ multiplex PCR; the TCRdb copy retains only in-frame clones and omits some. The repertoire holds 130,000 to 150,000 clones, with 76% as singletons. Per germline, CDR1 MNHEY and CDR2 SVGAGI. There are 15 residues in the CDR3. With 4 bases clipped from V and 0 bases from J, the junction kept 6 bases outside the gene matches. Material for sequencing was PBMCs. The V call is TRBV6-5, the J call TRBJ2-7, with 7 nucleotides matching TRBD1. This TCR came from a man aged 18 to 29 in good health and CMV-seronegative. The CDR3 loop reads CASSFLGQASYEQYF. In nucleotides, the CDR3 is TGTGCCAGCAGTTTCCTCGGACAGGCCTCCTACGAGCAGTACTTC.